Each of the 32 T cell receptor beta chains below was sequenced from the same sample in a study of shared clonotypes between healthy human individuals (dated by TCRdb to 2020 to 2022). The library was built by means of the immunoSEQ multiplex PCR assay. TCRdb re-hosts the immuneACCESS table, in-frame sequences only. Its copies lack some clones; in the studies checked, an unresolved V gene accounts for under half of them, and the cause for the rest is not known. Across this sample there are some 2 million clones, with 95% seen only once. Clones ranked in the top ten supply 0.1% to 0.15% of the sample. The sample consisted of naive CD4+ T cells sorted from blood. Explained via the paper, the cell subset or site label denotes: CD45RA+ positively selected. These receptors were collected from a man younger than 30 in good health.

Note on this clone: The same CDR3 is also encoded by other DNA sequences in this sample. The V call is TRBV5-1, the J call TRBJ2-3, with D maybe TRBD1 (5 bases). CDR1 is SGHRS, CDR2 YFSETQ, per germline. The CDR3 sequence is 15 residues long. V lost 4 bases to trimming and J lost 0 bases, with 12 bases between them. The CDR3 region has the DNA TGCGCCAGCAGCAGGGGCTCCTCCAGCACAGATACGCAGTATTTT. Translated: CASSRGSSSTDTQYF.

The chain uses TRBV21-1 and TRBJ1-5. TRBV21-1 is designated a pseudogene. This CDR3 region has 14 residues. In nucleotides, the CDR3 is TGTGCCAGTCGGGGTGGGACCACGAATCAGCCCCAGCATTTT. Protein sequence: CASRGGTTNQPQHF.

The gene calls are TRBV6-5 and TRBJ1-4; unclear D gene. Germline loops: CDR1 MNHEY, CDR2 SVGAGI. This CDR3 comprises 14 residues. Trimming shortened V by 2 bases and J by 5 bases, and 9 bases separated the two germline ends. The CDR3 DNA is TGTGCCAGCAGTTACGATCCCGGAAATGAAAAACTGTTTTTT. Residues: CASSYDPGNEKLFF.

The V call is TRBV2, the J call TRBJ1-5; 7 nucleotides line up with TRBD1. Unmatched junction bases numbered 2, after V lost 5 bases and J lost 1 base. The CDR3 sequence is 14 residues long. Germline V gene data show CDR1 as SNHLY and CDR2 as FYNNEI. CDR3 loop: CASSPQGSNQPQHF. The CDR3 nucleotides are TGTGCCAGCAGTCCACAGGGGAGCAATCAGCCCCAGCATTTT. Complete variable domain (other parts from reference TRBV2 and TRBJ1-5): EPEVTQTPSHQVTQMGQEVILRCVPISNHLYFYWYRQILGQKVEFLVSFYNNEISEKSEIFDDQFSVERPDGSNFTLKIRSTKLEDSAMYFCASSPQGSNQPQHFGDGTRLSIL.

A note on this clone: Within the sample, other DNA sequences also encode this same CDR3. The chain recombines TRBV18 with TRBJ1-3, with D unresolved. Per the germline V gene, CDR1 is KGHSH and CDR2 is LQKENI. V was trimmed by 0 bases and J by 0 bases, leaving 6 bases between them. The CDR3 totals 15 residues. The CDR3 loop reads CASSPPSVSGNTIYF. CDR3 nucleotides: TGTGCCAGCTCACCACCGTCGGTCTCTGGAAACACCATATATTTT.

The chain couples TRBV4-1 to TRBJ1-2; D gene unclear. Germline V CDR1 and CDR2: MGHRA, YSYEKL. V dropped 1 base and J dropped 8 bases, with 14 bases sitting between them. This CDR3 is built from 14 residues. This CDR3 is CASSQVLTARGYTF. CDR3 nucleotide sequence: TGCGCCAGCAGCCAAGTTCTAACAGCTCGAGGCTACACCTTC.

The V call is TRBV18, the J call TRBJ1-6, with 7 bases lining up with TRBD1. V dropped 0 bases and J dropped 10; count of bases not matched to a gene: 3. Germline assignment: CDR1 KGHSH and CDR2 LQKENI. The CDR3 is made up of 14 amino acids. CDR3 in DNA: TGTGCCAGCTCACCACCGACAGGGAAATCACCCCTCCACTTT. This translates into CASSPPTGKSPLHF.

V is TRBV6-6 and J is TRBJ2-7; possible D gene TRBD1, 6 bases. Germline CDR1 MNHNY, CDR2 SVGAGI (reference sequence). Trimming took off 5 bases at V and 2 bases at J, with 10 bases between the two ends. This CDR3 contains 13 residues. This CDR3 reads CASSRTAAYEQYF. The CDR3 DNA is TGTGCCAGCAGTAGGACAGCGGCCTACGAGCAGTACTTC.

The chain has TRBV7-9 and TRBJ2-1; no clear D gene. With 1 base removed from V and 7 bases from J, the gap between germline ends came to 14 bases. The germline V gene has CDR1 SEHNR and CDR2 FQNEAQ (reference sequence). The CDR3 has 15 residues. The CDR3 protein is CASSLGRGIGNEQFF. CDR3 coding DNA: TGTGCCAGCAGCTTAGGTCGTGGAATCGGAAATGAGCAGTTCTTC.

The chain's CDR3 is CASSLRGTEEGTQYF. The CDR3, as DNA: TGCGCCAGCAGCTTGAGAGGGACAGAAGAAGGTACGCAGTATTTT. This chain connects TRBV5-1 to TRBJ2-3, with 7 bases aligning to TRBD1. The CDR3 is made up of 15 amino acids. V was pared by 1 base and J by 8 bases, with 10 bases of the junction left unmatched. Germline V gene lookup returns CDR1 SGHRS and CDR2 YFSETQ.

The rearrangement joins TRBV27 to TRBJ1-2; D remains unclear. CDR1 MNHEY and CDR2 SMNVEV come from the germline V gene (reference sequence). The V and J ends lost 4 bases and 7 bases respectively, with 22 bases between them. This CDR3 is built from 16 residues. The CDR3 DNA follows: TGTGCCAGCAGTTCGCCCGGGGAGGCGAGGGAATCTGGCTACACCTTC. Its protein is CASSSPGEARESGYTF.

This clone was recorded once. The rearrangement joins TRBV12-5 to TRBJ2-7; unclear D gene. The germline CDR1 and CDR2 sequences are LGHNT and FRNRAP. The V end was cut by 1 base, the J end by 3 bases, with 7 bases between. This CDR3 contains 13 residues. CDR3: CASGLGENYEQYF. The CDR3 DNA follows: TGTGCTAGTGGTTTGGGGGAAAACTACGAGCAGTACTTC.

The J gene is TRBJ2-3, the V gene TRBV5-1, with D unresolved. CDR3 length equals 13 residues. Germline CDR1 reads SGHRS; CDR2 reads YFSETQ. The germline V and J ends were trimmed by 5 bases and 4 bases, with 11 bases remaining between them. CDR3 nucleotides: TGCGCCAGCAGTAGGGCACCGGCAGATACGCAGTATTTT. This sequence encodes CASSRAPADTQYF. Complete variable domain (other parts from reference TRBV5-1 and TRBJ2-3): KAGVTQTPRYLIKTRGQQVTLSCSPISGHRSVSWYQQTPGQGLQFLFEYFSETQRNKGNFPGRFSGRQFSNSRSEMNVSTLELGDSALYLCASSRAPADTQYFGPGTRLTVL.

The chain uses TRBV5-4 and TRBJ2-4; TRBD2 matches at 12 bases. The CDR3 is made up of 15 amino acids. After removal of 3 bases from V and 8 bases from J, the junction contained 6 bases not matched to a gene. Germline CDR1 SGHNT, CDR2 YYREEE (reference sequence). CDR3 sequence reads: CASSSMTSGSYIQYF. The CDR3 nucleotides read TGTGCCAGCAGCTCGATGACTAGCGGGAGTTACATTCAGTACTTC.

The chain links TRBV10-1 to TRBJ2-7, with D perhaps matching TRBD2 (6 bases). CDR3 length equals 17 residues. Germline V lookup: CDR1 WNHNN, CDR2 SYGVQD (reference sequence). V dropped 0 bases and J dropped 2 bases, with 17 bases sitting between them. CDR3 sequence: CASSESEGSRQTYEQYF. CDR3 in DNA: TGCGCCAGCAGTGAGTCGGAGGGATCCCGACAAACCTACGAGCAGTACTTC.

This rearrangement joins TRBV9 to TRBJ2-1; 7 bases match TRBD1. The CDR3 covers 14 residues. CDR1 is SGDLS, CDR2 YYNGEE, per germline. Germline trimming cut 3 bases from V and 4 bases from J; bases unmatched to any gene: 4. In nucleotides, the CDR3 is TGTGCCAGCAGCGATCGGGACAGATACAATGAGCAGTTCTTC. The encoded protein is CASSDRDRYNEQFF.

The chain carries TRBV10-3 and TRBJ1-4; D is possibly TRBD1 (5 bases). Germline lookup yields CDR1 ENHRY and CDR2 SYGVKD. This CDR3 has 16 amino acids. Between the trimmed V and J ends, which lost 3 bases and 7 bases, there was a span of 18 bases. The CDR3 DNA reads as TGTGCCATCAGTGACCCCGTCGGGGGAGGCGGTGAAAAACTGTTTTTT. This codes for CAISDPVGGGGEKLFF.

As concerns this clone: Within the sample, other DNA sequences also encode this same CDR3. The rearrangement joins TRBV27 to TRBJ2-6; D is unresolved. Trimming shortened V by 8 bases and J by 0 bases, and 5 bases separated the two germline ends. CDR3 length: 13 amino acids. Germline V gene sequence: CDR1 MNHEY, CDR2 SMNVEV (reference sequence). The CDR3 DNA follows: TGTGCCAGCCGAATCTCTGGGGCCAACGTCCTGACTTTC. This gives the protein CASRISGANVLTF.

This clone was detected only a few times. Distinct nucleotide sequences in the sample also encode this CDR3. The V and J genes are TRBV7-2 and TRBJ2-5, with 7 bases aligning to TRBD2. The V and J ends lost 4 bases and 1 base, in that order; junction bases with no gene match: 18. Germline V gene lookup returns CDR1 SGHTA and CDR2 FQGNSA. The CDR3 has 19 amino acids. The CDR3 sequence: CASSSRVLGGRIAQETQYF. The CDR3 nucleotides are TGTGCCAGCAGCTCCCGCGTGCTTGGCGGGAGAATCGCCCAAGAGACCCAGTACTTC.

The genes are TRBV5-4 and TRBJ1-1; D is unresolved. The CDR3 totals 13 residues. With 1 base removed from V and 4 bases from J, the gap between germline ends came to 8 bases. Looked up from germline, CDR1 is SGHNT and CDR2 is YYREEE (reference sequence). The CDR3 protein is CASSLPGATEAFF. For the CDR3, the DNA is TGTGCCAGCAGCTTGCCGGGAGCCACTGAAGCTTTCTTT.

To note about this clone: Within the sample, other DNA sequences also encode this same CDR3. The chain couples TRBV7-2 to TRBJ2-5, with D perhaps matching TRBD2 (5 bases). Trimming pared 1 base from V and 2 bases from J, leaving 11 bases between. The CDR3 is 15 residues long. The germline V gene has CDR1 SGHTA and CDR2 FQGNSA. CDR3 nucleotides: TGTGCCAGCAGCTTAGTAAGAGGGAGTCAAGAGACCCAGTACTTC. It translates to CASSLVRGSQETQYF.

In its sample, this clone was seen once. The chain joins TRBV7-9 to TRBJ2-5; possibly TRBD1 or TRBD2 for D (5 bases each). The CDR3 spans 13 residues. The V gene's germline CDR1 is SEHNR and CDR2 FQNEAQ (reference sequence). With 5 bases removed from V and 5 bases from J, the gap between germline ends came to 12 bases. CDR3 bases: TGTGCCAGCAGCAGGGACGGCCACGAGACCCAGTACTTC. It specifies CASSRDGHETQYF.

The chain couples TRBV9 to TRBJ1-3, with D unclear. Germline assignment: CDR1 SGDLS and CDR2 YYNGEE. CDR3 length: 15 residues. V lost 0 bases and J lost 1, with 8 bases in between. The CDR3 protein is CASSVESGSGNTIYF. Here the CDR3 DNA reads TGTGCCAGCAGCGTAGAATCGGGGTCTGGAAACACCATATATTTT.

The count of this clone is one. The chain carries TRBV19 and TRBJ1-1, with a tentative D call TRBD1 (5 bases). V was pared by 5 bases and J by 4 bases, with 20 bases between. Germline values: CDR1 LNHDA, CDR2 SQIVND (reference sequence). The CDR3 runs 16 residues. The DNA of the CDR3 is TGTGCCAGTAGTTCCCTGGGAAGGGACCGAGGCACTGAAGCTTTCTTT. Translation gives CASSSLGRDRGTEAFF. The full variable domain, rest sourced from reference TRBV19 and TRBJ1-1, is DGGITQSPKYLFRKEGQNVTLSCEQNLNHDAMYWYRQDPGQGLRLIYYSQIVNDFQKGDIAEGYSVSREKKESFPLTVTSAQKNPTAFYLCASSSLGRDRGTEAFFGQGTRLTVV.

The DNA for the CDR3 is TGTGCCAGCACCAAACAGGGGGCCCGTGGAAACACCATATATTTT. Protein: CASTKQGARGNTIYF. The chain carries TRBV6-5 and TRBJ1-3, with TRBD1 matching 9 bases. Looked up from germline, CDR1 is MNHEY and CDR2 is SVGAGI. The CDR3 is 15 residues long. V lost 7 bases to trimming and J lost 3 bases; unmatched junction nucleotides: 7.

The chain combines TRBV7-2 with TRBJ2-3; D might be TRBD1 or TRBD2, each matching 6 bases. The V end was cut by 3 bases, the J end by 4 bases, with 14 bases between. This CDR3 is 15 amino acids long. Germline V gene data show CDR1 as SGHTA and CDR2 as FQGNSA. CDR3 amino acids: CASSFSGAPADTQYF. DNA for the CDR3: TGTGCCAGCAGCTTCTCGGGGGCCCCCGCAGATACGCAGTATTTT.

The chain employs TRBV2 and TRBJ1-4, with D perhaps matching TRBD1 (5 bases). This CDR3 is 12 amino acids long. Per the germline V gene, CDR1 is SNHLY and CDR2 is FYNNEI. V was pared by 6 bases and J by 8 bases, with 10 bases between. CDR3: CASRQGEEKLFF. CDR3 sequence (DNA): TGTGCCAGCAGGCAGGGAGAAGAAAAACTGTTTTTT.

The J gene is TRBJ1-1, the V gene TRBV9, with D tentatively TRBD1 (6 bases). The ends were cut back, 3 bases at V and 0 bases at J, with 15 bases in the middle. The CDR3 length is 16 residues. Germline-derived CDR1 and CDR2 are SGDLS and YYNGEE. CDR3 sequence reads: CASSAHRQVMNTEAFF. The CDR3, as DNA: TGTGCCAGCAGCGCCCATCGACAGGTCATGAACACTGAAGCTTTCTTT.

V and J are TRBV7-9 and TRBJ2-3; 11 positions match TRBD2. V was clipped by 10 bases and J by 4 bases; unmatched bases: 7. The CDR3 has 14 amino acids. CDR1 and CDR2 from the germline V gene are SEHNR and FQNEAQ (reference sequence). The CDR3 DNA reads TGTGCCATCCTTAGTAGCGGGGGGGCAGATACGCAGTATTTT. It yields the protein CAILSSGGADTQYF.

V usage is TRBV6-6 and J usage is TRBJ2-3, with 11 positions matching TRBD2. The CDR3 has 15 amino acids. V was pared by 6 bases and J by 1 base, with 3 bases of the junction left unmatched. Germline CDR1 and CDR2: MNHNY and SVGAGI (reference sequence). The CDR3 sequence is CASSNSGGGTDTQYF. CDR3 DNA sequence: TGTGCCAGCAGCAATAGCGGGGGGGGCACAGATACGCAGTATTTT.

V is TRBV2 and J is TRBJ1-2, with D possibly being TRBD1 (5 bases). Trimming pared 4 bases from V and 4 bases from J, leaving 16 bases between. This CDR3 has 15 amino acids. Germline V gene data show CDR1 as SNHLY and CDR2 as FYNNEI. The CDR3 DNA reads as TGTGCCAGCAGTGTCGGGGACGGTGGAGTCTATGGCTACACCTTC. It is translated as CASSVGDGGVYGYTF.

The J gene is TRBJ2-1, the V gene TRBV9; D may be TRBD1 (6 bases). Trimming took 4 bases from V and 7 from J, leaving 12 bases between them. Germline CDR1 is SGDLS and CDR2 is YYNGEE. The CDR3 runs 13 residues. DNA for the CDR3: TGTGCCAGCAGCCCTCAGAGGGGGAATGAGCAGTTCTTC. Its translation: CASSPQRGNEQFF. Filled out from reference TRBV9 and TRBJ2-1, the complete variable domain reads DSGVTQTPKHLITATGQRVTLRCSPRSGDLSVYWYQQSLDQGLQFLIQYYNGEERAKGNILERFSAQQFPDLHSELNLSSLELGDSALYFCASSPQRGNEQFFGPGTRLTVL.